This T cell receptor (beta chain) stems from a study of CD4 and CD8 cells across lung adenocarcinoma regions (dated by TCRdb to 2016 to 2018). Study-wide context: Intratumor heterogeneity of the T cell receptor repertoire was examined by comparing tumor centers with tumor margins.

The library relied on PCR. The sequencing machine was a HiSeq X Ten. TCRdb reworked the public reads: Q25 trimming with fastp, MiXCR clone assembly, productive beta chains retained. One record per CDR3 amino acid sequence lists the most common genes and DNA. Recorded for this sample are some 20,000 distinct CDR3 sequences; 46% of them occurred a single time. The top ten constitute roughly 20% of the sample. The donors were patients who had localized lung adenocarcinoma, which is a subtype of non-small cell lung cancer. The margins of localized lung adenocarcinomas were where the samples came from. For TCR repertoire analysis, CD4+ T cells taken from tumor tissue were profiled apart from CD8+ T cells. The CDR3 sequence holds 15 residues, the cysteine and phenylalanine included. The sequence is cut down to CDR3 DNA, 45 bases in frame from base 1. Germline trimming amounts to 7 bases on V and 2 bases on J, with 8 as the count of junction bases outside the gene matches. Reading the germline V gene gives CDR1 MNHEY and CDR2 SVGAGI.

This clonotype is medium-sized (0.01 to 0.1%) in its sample. What antigen it recognizes has not been identified. The record has no base qualities; no much larger clone is one base away. The sequencing sample was made of CD4+ T cells from the margin of a lung tumor. Sample cell subset or site, as interpreted from the label and publication: tumor margin region. This chain joins TRBV6-5 to TRBJ2-1, and 7 junction bases match TRBD2. The TCR was taken from a male donor with lung adenocarcinoma. The CD4 and CD8 labels of this study may be unreliable. The nucleotide sequence is given as TGTGCCAGCAACTCACCAGGGAGGGCCTACAATGAGCAGTTCTTC. Protein translation: CASNSPGRAYNEQFF.